This T cell receptor beta chain was captured in a study of OX40 agonist ivuxolimab in advanced cancers. The wider study: While on treatment, patients had intravenous ivuxolimab at 0.01 to 10 mg/kg every 2 weeks.

Using immunoSEQ multiplex PCR, the repertoire was profiled, and TCRdb retains in-frame clones only, with some absent. The repertoire consists of about 49,000 clones, with around 84% occurring once and the leading ten covering about a fifth. CDR3 size: 19 residues. This material consisted of CD4+ or CD8+ T cells sorted from blood, taken in a trial of the OX40 agonist ivuxolimab. This chain links TRBV21-1 with TRBJ2-4; the table's D call, TRBD2, has no DNA check behind it. TRBV21-1 corresponds to a pseudogene. This receptor was obtained from an adult with an advanced solid tumor such as melanoma, head and neck, liver or kidney cancer. The CDR3 DNA is TGTGCCAGCAGCAAAGCCGGATCCCGATGGCGGCTAGCCAAAAACATTCAGTACTTC. It specifies CASSKAGSRWRLAKNIQYF.